Below, 21 T cell receptor beta chains from the same sample are listed, as sequenced in a study of Tregs in tolerant kidney transplant recipients. Assay used: immunoSEQ multiplex PCR; TCRdb lists only in-frame clones, some missing. This table holds roughly 66,000 clones, roughly 92% found once. Sequencing was performed on CD8+ T cells from blood, taken before the transplant. Receptor source: a human donor who received a combined kidney and bone marrow transplant.

The chain uses TRBV5-1 and TRBJ2-7, with 10 bases that match TRBD2. Germline assignment: CDR1 SGHRS and CDR2 YFSETQ. J gave up 6 bases and V 1 base, and 7 bases lay outside the gene matches. CDR3 size: 15 residues. This chain's CDR3 is CASSLMASGSSEQYF. CDR3 DNA: TGCGCCAGCAGCTTGATGGCTAGCGGGAGTAGCGAGCAGTACTTC. Together with reference TRBV5-1 and TRBJ2-7, the CDR3 gives the full variable domain: KAGVTQTPRYLIKTRGQQVTLSCSPISGHRSVSWYQQTPGQGLQFLFEYFSETQRNKGNFPGRFSGRQFSNSRSEMNVSTLELGDSALYLCASSLMASGSSEQYFGPGTRLTVT.

Remarks on this clone: Other DNA sequences within the sample encode an identical CDR3. CDR3 sequence (DNA): TGTGCCAGCAGTTTAGGACAGCAGAGTTCACCCCTCCACTTT. Residues: CASSLGQQSSPLHF. The V call is TRBV28, the J call TRBJ1-6; tentatively, D is TRBD1 (6 bases). The CDR3 spans 14 residues. Germline CDR1 MDHEN, CDR2 SYDVKM. The V end was cut by 2 bases, the J end by 9 bases, with 11 bases between.

The chain combines TRBV28 with TRBJ2-3; perhaps TRBD1 as D (6 bases). The CDR3 is 14 residues long. V lost 6 bases and J 3 bases, leaving 13 bases between the germline ends. CDR1 and CDR2 (germline): MDHEN, SYDVKM. This CDR3 is CASSLAGETDTQYF. CDR3 sequence (DNA): TGTGCCAGCAGCCTAGCAGGGGAAACAGATACGCAGTATTTT. The full variable domain, its missing parts supplied by reference TRBV28 and TRBJ2-3, is DVKVTQSSRYLVKRTGEKVFLECVQDMDHENMFWYRQDPGLGLRLIYFSYDVKMKEKGDIPEGYSVSREKKERFSLILESASTNQTSMYLCASSLAGETDTQYFGPGTRLTVL.

This chain's CDR3 is CASSENQGGAGNTIYF. The CDR3 bases are TGTGCCAGCAGTGAGAACCAGGGAGGGGCTGGAAACACCATATATTTT. The rearrangement links TRBV25-1 to TRBJ1-3; tentatively, D is TRBD1 (5 bases). Germline lookup yields CDR1 MGHDK and CDR2 SYGVNS. The CDR3 is made up of 16 amino acids. The V gene lost 3 bases and the J gene lost 2 bases, with 14 bases spanning the gap.

V gene TRBV9 combines with J gene TRBJ2-3; weak D call: TRBD2 (6 bases). The ends were cut back, 0 bases at V and 2 bases at J, with 16 bases in the middle. This CDR3 comprises 17 residues. Germline CDR1 and CDR2: SGDLS and YYNGEE. In nucleotides, the CDR3 is TGTGCCAGCAGCGTAGGTGTGCGGGGTACCTTCACAGATACGCAGTATTTT. Its translation: CASSVGVRGTFTDTQYF.

The genes are TRBV9 and TRBJ1-5; 7 nucleotides match TRBD1. From germline, CDR1 is SGDLS and CDR2 YYNGEE. The CDR3 extends over 16 amino acids. J was trimmed by 7 bases and V by 0 bases; bases with no gene match: 10. As DNA, the CDR3 is TGTGCCAGCAGCGTAGCGGGACAGATAATCGAGCAGCCCCAGCATTTT. Translated, it gives CASSVAGQIIEQPQHF.

J is TRBJ2-5 and V is TRBV6-4; 10 positions match TRBD2. V gave up 5 bases and J gave up 3 bases; unmatched junction bases: 6. CDR1 is MRHNA, CDR2 SNTAGT, per germline. The CDR3 covers 15 residues. In DNA, the CDR3 is TGTGCCAGCAGTCTTCGAGCGGGAGGGGAAGAGACCCAGTACTTC. Its translation: CASSLRAGGEETQYF.

About this clone: A read error may produce the germline difference seen at one junction end. V and J are TRBV25-1 and TRBJ2-7; D is unresolved. Germline V gene lookup returns CDR1 MGHDK and CDR2 SYGVNS. This CDR3 has 12 amino acids. The CDR3 nucleotides read TGTGCCAGCAGTGAATACTCCTCCGAGCAGTACTTC. Encoded protein: CASSEYSSEQYF.

A few counts support this clone. The gene calls are TRBV4-1 and TRBJ2-7, with a possible D match to TRBD2 (6 bases). This CDR3 comprises 15 residues. Trimming took off 4 bases at V and 3 bases at J, with 16 bases between the two ends. In germline, CDR1 is MGHRA, CDR2 YSYEKL. CDR3 loop: CASSPGVGVYYEQYF. The CDR3 region has the DNA TGCGCCAGCAGCCCGGGGGTTGGGGTGTACTACGAGCAGTACTTC.

This rearrangement joins TRBV4-2 to TRBJ2-7; weak D call: TRBD2 (6 bases). Germline V gene data show CDR1 as LGHNA and CDR2 as YNFKEQ. Trimming shortened V by 3 bases and J by 5 bases, and 11 bases separated the two germline ends. The CDR3 covers 13 residues. CDR3 loop: CASSQGGWNEQYF. The CDR3 DNA sequence: TGTGCCAGCAGCCAGGGAGGATGGAACGAGCAGTACTTC.

This clone has a handful of counts. The V and J genes are TRBV28 and TRBJ2-7; the D is unclear. The ends were cut back, 8 bases at V and 4 bases at J, with 12 bases in the middle. Germline assignment: CDR1 MDHEN and CDR2 SYDVKM. The CDR3 loop spans 12 amino acids. The CDR3 DNA is TGTGCCAGCCTAACGCCAGGATACGAGCAGTACTTC. It translates to CASLTPGYEQYF.

The chain carries TRBV28 and TRBJ2-3; D is perhaps TRBD1 (6 bases). CDR1 and CDR2 (germline): MDHEN, SYDVKM. The CDR3 spans 13 residues. V was cut by 8 bases and J by 2 bases, with 11 bases left in between. CDR3 sequence (DNA): TGTGCCAGCTGGGGGCCACCCACAGATACGCAGTATTTT. Encoded protein: CASWGPPTDTQYF.

The rearrangement joins TRBV2 to TRBJ2-1; tentatively, D is TRBD2 (6 bases). CDR3 length: 15 amino acids. The ends were cut back, 6 bases at V and 5 bases at J, with 17 bases in the middle. Germline CDR1 and CDR2: SNHLY and FYNNEI. The CDR3 DNA is TGTGCCAGCAGGGAGGGGACGGGAGTAGACAATGAGCAGTTCTTC. This sequence encodes CASREGTGVDNEQFF.

The chain joins TRBV5-5 to TRBJ2-5, with TRBD1 matching over 11 bases. The DNA end is a closer match to TRBJ2-7, so the J assignment may be wrong. Germline V gene data show CDR1 as SGHKS and CDR2 as YYEKEE (reference sequence). This CDR3 has 15 residues. The CDR3 is CASSRDRGDMYEQYF. CDR3 sequence (DNA): TGTGCCAGCAGCCGGGACAGGGGGGATATGTACGAGCAGTACTTC.

The J gene is TRBJ2-7, the V gene TRBV4-3; 9 nucleotides match TRBD2. V gave up 0 bases and J gave up 2 bases; unmatched junction bases: 5. The CDR3 spans 16 residues. Germline CDR1 reads LGHNA; CDR2 reads YSLEER. As DNA, the CDR3 is TGCGCCAGCAGCCAAGACTCCCTAGCGGGGACCTACGAGCAGTACTTC. Protein: CASSQDSLAGTYEQYF.

The V call is TRBV27, the J call TRBJ2-7; 7 bases line up with TRBD2. J lost 5 bases, V lost 5 bases, and 9 bases had no gene match. The CDR3 extends over 14 amino acids. Germline CDR1 MNHEY, CDR2 SMNVEV (reference sequence). The CDR3 DNA follows: TGTGCCAGCAGTCCGAATCCGGGGGGAAACGAGCAGTACTTC. This codes for CASSPNPGGNEQYF.

The chain carries TRBV5-6 and TRBJ2-7; a weak D match, TRBD2 (5 bases). This CDR3 is built from 15 residues. The germline gives CDR1 SGHDT, CDR2 YYEEEE. Trimming took off 4 bases at V and 0 bases at J, with 14 bases between the two ends. The CDR3 DNA is TGTGCCAGCAGCCGAACAAGGGAGCCCTCCTACGAGCAGTACTTC. It is translated as CASSRTREPSYEQYF.

V usage is TRBV30 and J usage is TRBJ2-2; the D gene is possibly TRBD1 (6 bases). CDR3 length: 14 residues. Between the trimmed V and J ends, which lost 4 bases and 1 base, there was a span of 10 bases. CDR1 is GTSNPN and CDR2 is SVGIG in the germline V gene (reference sequence). CDR3 bases: TGTGCCTGGATGGGGGCAGGGAACACCGGGGAGCTGTTTTTT. The encoded protein is CAWMGAGNTGELFF.

A few counts support this clone. This chain uses TRBV7-9 with TRBJ2-7; possible D gene TRBD1, 6 bases. The CDR3 sequence is 15 residues long. The V end lost 5 bases, the J end lost 5 bases, and 19 bases lay between the germline ends. Per germline, CDR1 SEHNR and CDR2 FQNEAQ (reference sequence). The CDR3 DNA follows: TGTGCCAGCAGCCTCATACAGACAGGTTCCGACGAGCAGTACTTC. This codes for CASSLIQTGSDEQYF.

This sequence joins TRBV7-8 and TRBJ1-2; 10 positions agree with TRBD1. Trimming took 5 bases from V and 4 from J; bases not matched to a gene: 10. CDR3 length equals 16 residues. Germline V gives CDR1 SGHVS, CDR2 FQNEAQ. The DNA for the CDR3 is TGTGCCAGCAGCCAGAATCCGACAGGGGGCGTCTATGGCTACACCTTC. The encoded protein is CASSQNPTGGVYGYTF.

The V gene is TRBV7-3, the J gene TRBJ1-2, with D tentatively TRBD1 (6 bases). Germline V gene sequence: CDR1 SGHTA, CDR2 FQGTGA. The CDR3 has 14 residues. V was shortened by 1 base and J by 8 bases, with 14 bases between the two germline ends. This CDR3 reads CASSLIRGARGYTF. For the CDR3, the DNA is TGTGCCAGCAGCTTAATCCGGGGGGCGCGGGGCTACACCTTC.